This T cell receptor beta chain appears in the sequencing data of a study of metastatic and nonmetastatic thyroid tumors. As for the study in general: Repertoires from malignant and benign thyroid patients were compared across blood and tumor or nodule tissue. Study results and caveats: It was reportedly found that TCR beta diversity was significantly higher in malignant thyroid tumors than in benign nodules, a difference seen in both blood and tumor samples.

Until they underwent thyroid surgery, no patient had received any treatment. On this clone: Its target is unknown.

This CDR3 is built from 15 residues. Germline values: CDR1 MNHNS, CDR2 SASEGT. J lost 4 bases, V lost 1 base, and 4 bases had no gene match. In the original analysis: Researchers built a distant-metastasis classifier for papillary thyroid cancer that drew on CDR3 differences across clinicopathological groups. TCRdb called clones again from the PCR reads with MiXCR. These V and J calls originate from TCRdb's pipeline instead of the authors' own analysis. There are about 18,000 clones in the sample; around 30% occur only once, and under 30% lies in the top ten. This sequence was found in a male donor with papillary thyroid cancer or a benign thyroid nodule (not recorded which). Some clones in this sample may be carry-over from other donors' samples. Input material: tumor tissue. The V and J genes are TRBV6-1 and TRBJ2-1; 7 bases map to TRBD2. The DNA of the CDR3 is TGTGCCAGCAGTGAAGAGATTAGCGGGTACAATGAGCAGTTCTTC. Its protein is CASSEEISGYNEQFF.